This T cell receptor (beta chain) was recovered during a study of long-term antiretroviral therapy in people with HIV. Study information: Some samples came about a decade before the 2015 immediate-ART recommendation, and these were the earliest. Study-wide findings and caveats: Dominating the repertoire at all time points were the clones that expanded before ART.

The assay used was immunoSEQ (version v3.0), run at survey level. Assay: immunoSEQ multiplex PCR; the TCRdb copy retains only in-frame clones and omits some. The data contain about 10,000 clones, about 81% of them seen just once; the ten biggest clones take up under 20%. A word on this clone: Its antigen is not identified.

Every one of the donors gave at least one pre-ART PBMC sample and at least two post-ART PBMC samples. Until DNA extraction, the samples held between about 0.9-10 million cryopreserved PBMC. This TCR came from a middle-aged man with HIV. The source was unsorted PBMCs, collected 0.7 years after starting antiretroviral therapy.

CDR3 amino acids: CASASGLTYEQYF. In DNA form, the CDR3 reads TGCGCCAGTGCTAGCGGATTGACCTACGAGCAGTACTTC. The chain has TRBV5-1 and TRBJ2-7; TRBD2 matches at 7 bases. Trimming took 8 bases from V and 2 from J; bases not matched to a gene: 7. Germline V lookup: CDR1 SGHRS, CDR2 YFSETQ. The CDR3 contains 13 residues.